This TCR beta chain originates from a study of response to subunit inactivated influenza vaccine. Points from the study as a whole: The authors proposed limited new T cell recruitment per seasonal influenza vaccination.

A single record per CDR3 protein comes from TCRdb applying MiXCR to the RT-PCR reads. The table shows about 480,000 distinct CDR3 sequences, with 25% occurring only once. This clonotype showed up just a few times. Its cognate antigen is unknown. V shed 6 bases and J 0 bases; nucleotides not matched to a gene: 6. CDR3 length equals 16 residues. The sequence was collected from a man aged 50 to 60 who received an inactivated influenza vaccine. The sequences come from CD4+ T cells sorted from PBMCs, collected roughly 5 days after vaccination. The chain uses TRBV12-3 or TRBV12-4 and TRBJ2-1; 9 bases align to TRBD2. This CDR3 is CASSPGTSLSYNEQFF. The CDR3, as DNA: TGTGCCAGCAGCCCTGGGACTAGCCTCTCCTACAATGAGCAGTTCTTC.